Below, 10 T cell receptor beta chains from the same sample are listed, as sequenced in a study of beta chain bispecific antibodies for T cell cancers. Whole-study results and caveats: In these mixed samples, most targeted TRBV reads derived from the leukemia cell line.

Either OKT3 anti-CD3 antibody or CD3/CD28 beads expanded T cells from blood mononuclear cells over about three days. These receptors have no known antigen. TCRdb reprocessed the 5' RACE reads via MiXCR and lists one record per CDR3 protein. This sample has approximately 20,000 distinct CDR3 sequences, with approximately 2.6% found just once. Sample: healthy donor T cells cultured with leukemia cells. These receptors were taken from a human donor in good health. Some clones in this sample may be carry-over from other donors' samples.

This clonotype was seen many times. The CDR3 DNA is TGTGCCAGCAGCTTAGGGCCCAGCTCTTCCTACGAGCAGTACTTC. This translates into CASSLGPSSSYEQYF. V gene TRBV7-8 combines with J gene TRBJ2-7; D uncertain. Trimming took off 1 base at V and 1 base at J, with 11 bases between the two ends. The CDR3 has 15 residues. The germline CDR1 and CDR2 sequences are SGHVS and FQNEAQ.

This clonotype was seen at least ten times. The J gene is TRBJ1-3, the V gene TRBV18; weak D call: TRBD1 (5 bases). V was cut by 5 bases and J by 3 bases, with 26 bases left in between. This CDR3 has 19 residues. CDR1 and CDR2 (germline): KGHSH, LQKENI. The CDR3 loop is CASSSRVRDHRYLGNTIYF. The DNA for the CDR3 is TGTGCCAGCTCATCAAGAGTCCGGGACCACCGGTATCTTGGAAACACCATATATTTT.

By sample fraction, this clonotype is medium-sized. The chain couples TRBV28 to TRBJ1-1; D is unclear. The germline gives CDR1 MDHEN, CDR2 SYDVKM. The CDR3 sequence is 14 residues long. Trimming left V 1 base short and J 1 base short, with 7 bases between. Here the CDR3 reads CASSLSAWNTEAFF. DNA of the CDR3: TGTGCCAGCAGTTTATCAGCGTGGAACACTGAAGCTTTCTTT.

The sample holds many counts of this clonotype. V usage is TRBV10-2 and J usage is TRBJ1-1; a weak D match, TRBD1 (6 bases). The V end was cut by 3 bases, the J end by 5 bases, with 19 bases between. The CDR3 runs to 16 residues. Germline V gene data show CDR1 as WSHSY and CDR2 as SAAADI. CDR3 sequence reads: CASSDERMTGKTEAFF. Written as DNA, the CDR3 is TGCGCCAGCAGTGACGAAAGAATGACAGGAAAGACTGAAGCTTTCTTT.

This clonotype was seen ten or more times. The chain is built from TRBV4-2 and TRBJ2-7; a possible D gene is TRBD2 (7 bases). V lost 6 bases to trimming and J lost 4 bases, with 22 bases between them. The CDR3 length is 16 residues. Germline CDR1 reads LGHNA; CDR2 reads YNFKEQ. CDR3 sequence (DNA): TGTGCCAGCAGTCATCCGGGGGCTAGCGGAGTTTACGAGCAGTACTTC. Translation gives CASSHPGASGVYEQYF.

In its sample, this clonotype was seen many times. This chain's CDR3 is CASSSLKAEQFF. The CDR3 DNA is TGTGCCAGCAGCTCCCTAAAGGCTGAGCAGTTCTTC. This chain joins TRBV11-2 and TRBJ2-1; no clear D. Germline V gene data show CDR1 as SGHAT and CDR2 as FQNNGV. The V and J ends lost 4 bases and 9 bases respectively, with 10 bases between them. The CDR3 is made up of 12 amino acids.

This clonotype was counted many times. The chain joins TRBV10-3 to TRBJ1-2; no firm D call. V lost 0 bases and J 3 bases, leaving 5 bases between the germline ends. Germline V gene sequence: CDR1 ENHRY, CDR2 SYGVKD. This CDR3 region has 13 residues. In DNA, the CDR3 is TGTGCCATCAGTGAGTCTGTGGACTATGGCTACACCTTC. Protein sequence: CAISESVDYGYTF.

This clonotype was observed at least ten times. One junction end disagrees with the germline gene, perhaps due to a read error. The V and J genes are TRBV19 and TRBJ2-4; perhaps TRBD2 as D (5 bases). Germline CDR1 and CDR2: LNHDA and SQIVND (reference sequence). CDR3 length equals 9 residues. CDR3 sequence (DNA): TGTGCCAGTAGTATATCTTCGGGATTC. Protein sequence: CASSISSGF.

This clonotype was seen repeatedly, ten times or more. The chain carries TRBV11-3 and TRBJ2-1; 8 bases fit TRBD1. Germline V gene data show CDR1 as SGHNT and CDR2 as YENEEA. With V trimmed by 5 bases and J by 9 bases, 9 bases remained unmatched. The CDR3 runs to 14 residues. This chain's CDR3 is CASSPKQGVGEQFF. The CDR3 bases are TGTGCCAGCAGCCCGAAACAGGGGGTGGGTGAGCAGTTCTTC.

The table lists this clonotype with many counts. J is TRBJ2-7 and V is TRBV3-1; either TRBD1 or TRBD2 may supply D (6 bases each). The CDR3 has 14 amino acids. Germline V lookup: CDR1 LGHDT, CDR2 YNNKEL (reference sequence). V was pared by 4 bases and J by 2 bases, with 12 bases between. The CDR3 loop reads CASSPGGGTYEQYF. The CDR3 DNA sequence: TGTGCCAGCAGCCCCGGGGGCGGTACCTACGAGCAGTACTTC.